Below, 20 T cell receptor beta chains from the same sample are listed, as sequenced in a study of T-cell reconstitution after alpha-beta-depleted transplantation in children (dated by TCRdb to the mid-2010s). Read against the paper, the sample's treatment or condition label means: allogeneic hematopoietic cell transplantation with graft depleted of TCRalphabeta T cells and CD19 B cells. The library relied on PCR. Sequenced on an Illumina HiSeq 2500. TCR libraries were prepared with molecular barcoding, using unique molecular identifiers to normalize TCRbeta repertoire quantification. In-frame beta chains were kept once TCRdb had trimmed the public reads at Q25 with fastp and called clones with MiXCR. Each record represents a unique CDR3 protein, reported with the most common genes and DNA among its rows. The sample table records a few hundred thousand distinct CDR3 sequences; about 6.6% of these occur just once. The biggest ten clones account for about 5.5% of the sample.

This sample comprised PBMCs, obtained before TCRalphabeta/CD19-depleted stem cell transplant. These TCRs come from a boy younger than 10 with acute lymphoblastic leukemia, due to receive a stem cell transplant.

Many counts were recorded for this clonotype. The rearrangement links TRBV6-1 to TRBJ2-2, with TRBD2 matching over 11 bases. CDR3 length: 15 residues. The J segment lost 4 bases and the V segment lost 7 bases, leaving 5 bases of the junction unmatched. The germline CDR1 and CDR2 sequences are MNHNS and SASEGT. Written as DNA, the CDR3 is TGTGCCAGCATCCCTAGCGGGGGGCTCACCGGGGAGCTGTTTTTT. Translating gives CASIPSGGLTGELFF.

This clonotype was picked up many times. The chain uses TRBV28 and TRBJ2-4; D unresolved. Germline V gene data show CDR1 as MDHEN and CDR2 as SYDVKM. V was shortened by 1 base and J by 0 bases, with 16 bases between the two germline ends. The CDR3 sequence is 18 residues long. CDR3 amino acids: CASSLYPPARIAKNIQYF. The CDR3 DNA is TGTGCCAGCAGTTTATACCCCCCGGCCCGAATAGCCAAAAACATTCAGTACTTC.

V and J are TRBV10-2 and TRBJ2-7; the D is unclear. The CDR3 has 13 residues. Trimming cost V 6 bases and J 4 bases, with 13 bases left between them. Germline V CDR1 and CDR2: WSHSY, SAAADI. The CDR3 nucleotides read TGCGCCAGCAGGATGGGTCTCACTTACGAGCAGTACTTC. This sequence encodes CASRMGLTYEQYF.

This chain joins TRBV3-1 and TRBJ2-7, with TRBD2 as a possible D gene (6 bases). The CDR3 consists of 18 residues. V was trimmed by 0 bases and J by 0 bases, leaving 18 bases between them. Germline values: CDR1 LGHDT, CDR2 YNNKEL (reference sequence). In DNA, the CDR3 is TGTGCCAGCAGCCAAGATCTAGGTGGACTACTCGACTCCTACGAGCAGTACTTC. This translates into CASSQDLGGLLDSYEQYF.

This clonotype was recorded many times. The chain employs TRBV2 and TRBJ2-3; D not certain. Germline values: CDR1 SNHLY, CDR2 FYNNEI. The CDR3 is 16 amino acids. V was trimmed by 6 bases and J by 2 bases, leaving 18 bases between them. The CDR3 coding sequence is TGTGCCAGCAGGGAGACCCTTGAAACCCTCACAGATACGCAGTATTTT. Protein product: CASRETLETLTDTQYF.

This clonotype was found a few times. The rearrangement links TRBV7-6 to TRBJ1-1; D is unclear. The CDR3 extends over 11 amino acids. The germline gives CDR1 SGHVS, CDR2 FNYEAQ. The V end was cut by 10 bases, the J end by 1 base, with 7 bases between. The CDR3 DNA reads TGTGCCAACTATAGGAACACTGAAGCTTTCTTT. It specifies CANYRNTEAFF.

In this sample, this clonotype turned up many times. The rearrangement uses TRBV12-3 or TRBV12-4 and TRBJ1-5; D gene ambiguous. This CDR3 is 13 amino acids long. The V end was cut by 6 bases, the J end by 4 bases, with 10 bases between. As DNA, the CDR3 is TGTGCCAGCAGCCCCTTTGCAAATCAGCCCCAGCATTTT. Translated, it gives CASSPFANQPQHF.

At least ten counts were recorded for this clonotype. CDR3 sequence (DNA): TGTGCCAGCAGTACCACTAGCGGGGTACGGTATTTT. It specifies CASSTTSGVRYF. The chain recombines TRBV27 with TRBJ2-3; 10 positions match TRBD2. CDR1 MNHEY and CDR2 SMNVEV come from the germline V gene (reference sequence). Trimming took 5 bases from V and 14 from J; bases not matched to a gene: 7. The CDR3 spans 12 residues.

Ten or more counts support this clonotype. V usage is TRBV6-5 and J usage is TRBJ2-3, with TRBD2 identical over 7 bases. Germline V lookup: CDR1 MNHEY, CDR2 SVGAGI. CDR3 length: 15 residues. V was clipped by 4 bases and J by 0 bases; unmatched bases: 4. CDR3 loop: CASSFLAASTDTQYF. As DNA, the CDR3 is TGTGCCAGCAGTTTTCTAGCGGCTAGCACAGATACGCAGTATTTT.

The J gene is TRBJ2-7, the V gene TRBV11-2, with D perhaps matching TRBD1 or TRBD2 (5 bases each). This CDR3 has 14 residues. Germline assignment: CDR1 SGHAT and CDR2 FQNNGV. Trimming pared 3 bases from V and 6 bases from J, leaving 15 bases between. The CDR3 loop reads CASSLGWGIREQYF. CDR3 in DNA: TGTGCCAGCAGCTTGGGGTGGGGGATCCGCGAGCAGTACTTC. Full variable domain (remainder filled in from reference TRBV11-2 and TRBJ2-7): EAGVAQSPRYKIIEKRQSVAFWCNPISGHATLYWYQQILGQGPKLLIQFQNNGVVDDSQLPKDRFSAERLKGVDSTLKIQPAKLEDSAVYLCASSLGWGIREQYFGPGTRLTVT.

The sample holds many counts of this clonotype. The genes are TRBV28 and TRBJ1-1, with D unclear. Per the germline V gene, CDR1 is MDHEN and CDR2 is SYDVKM. With 3 bases removed from V and 1 base from J, the gap between germline ends came to 12 bases. The CDR3 contains 15 residues. CDR3 DNA sequence: TGTGCCAGCAGTTTGCCGGAAGAACGGAACACTGAAGCTTTCTTT. Protein: CASSLPEERNTEAFF.

The chain carries TRBV5-5 and TRBJ1-5; D may be TRBD1 (5 bases). V lost 2 bases, J lost 0 bases, and 12 bases lay in between. CDR3 length: 16 residues. Per the germline V gene, CDR1 is SGHKS and CDR2 is YYEKEE (reference sequence). Here the CDR3 reads CASSFGAHTSNQPQHF. CDR3 DNA: TGTGCCAGCAGCTTCGGGGCCCATACTAGCAATCAGCCCCAGCATTTT.

This clonotype was recorded many times. The CDR3 protein is CASSPGTSSDTQYF. Written as DNA, the CDR3 is TGCGCCAGCAGCCCGGGGACTAGTTCCGATACGCAGTATTTT. This chain links TRBV5-1 with TRBJ2-3; TRBD2 aligns across 8 bases. V lost 4 bases to trimming and J lost 6 bases; unmatched junction nucleotides: 7. Germline CDR1 SGHRS, CDR2 YFSETQ. The CDR3 spans 14 residues.

In its sample, this clonotype was seen many times. The rearrangement links TRBV29-1 to TRBJ2-5; D gene uncertain. CDR3 size: 11 residues. The germline V gene has CDR1 SQVTM and CDR2 ANQGSEA. V gave up 4 bases and J gave up 4 bases, with 7 bases separating them. In DNA form, the CDR3 reads TGCAGCGTTGGGGATGTAGAGACCCAGTACTTC. The encoded protein is CSVGDVETQYF.

The chain is built from TRBV5-1 and TRBJ1-4; D ambiguous. This CDR3 has 16 amino acids. V dropped 4 bases and J dropped 0 bases, with 13 bases sitting between them. The germline V gene encodes CDR1 SGHRS and CDR2 YFSETQ. The CDR3 here is CASSRNPGATNEKLFF. The DNA of the CDR3 is TGCGCCAGCAGCCGTAATCCGGGAGCAACTAATGAAAAACTGTTTTTT.

Only a few counts were recorded for this clonotype. The V and J genes are TRBV6-2 or TRBV6-3 and TRBJ2-5; tentative D call: TRBD1 (6 bases). The CDR3 length is 14 residues. Trimming took 6 bases from V and 5 from J, leaving 16 bases between them. The V gene's germline CDR1 is MNHEY and CDR2 SVGEGT. The CDR3 reads CASSRGRSRETQYF. The DNA for the CDR3 is TGTGCCAGCAGCAGGGGACGGAGCAGGGAGACCCAGTACTTC.

This clonotype was seen many times. The chain carries TRBV28 and TRBJ1-1; D remains ambiguous. The CDR3 is 15 residues long. The ends were cut back, 8 bases at V and 4 bases at J, with 20 bases in the middle. Germline loops: CDR1 MDHEN, CDR2 SYDVKM. The CDR3 nucleotides read TGTGCCAGCTCCGTATCTAGGATCACAAGCACTGAAGCTTTCTTT. Protein: CASSVSRITSTEAFF.

This clonotype was observed at least ten times. This chain uses TRBV28 with TRBJ2-1; unclear D gene. The V end lost 2 bases, the J end lost 4 bases, and 9 bases lay between the germline ends. Germline loops: CDR1 MDHEN, CDR2 SYDVKM. The CDR3 loop spans 14 amino acids. The CDR3 loop reads CASSLGLRYNEQFF. CDR3 sequence (DNA): TGTGCCAGCAGTTTAGGGCTGAGATACAATGAGCAGTTCTTC. Together with reference TRBV28 and TRBJ2-1, the CDR3 gives the full variable domain: DVKVTQSSRYLVKRTGEKVFLECVQDMDHENMFWYRQDPGLGLRLIYFSYDVKMKEKGDIPEGYSVSREKKERFSLILESASTNQTSMYLCASSLGLRYNEQFFGPGTRLTVL.

V usage is TRBV20-1 and J usage is TRBJ2-5; 7 positions match TRBD1. V lost 1 base and J lost 5; bases outside the gene matches: 13. The CDR3 is made up of 16 amino acids. Germline CDR1 and CDR2: DFQATT and SNEGSKA (reference sequence). The CDR3 nucleotides are TGCAGTGCTAGAGGAGGAGGACAGGCGGGTTGGGAGACCCAGTACTTC. This codes for CSARGGGQAGWETQYF.

This clonotype showed up just once. A junction end diverges from the germline sequence, so it may reflect a read error. The CDR3 nucleotides are TGTGACATCATGGCTGGGTACGAGCAGTACTTC. It specifies CDIMAGYEQYF. This rearrangement joins TRBV10-3 to TRBJ2-7, with unresolved D. Germline V gene sequence: CDR1 ENHRY, CDR2 SYGVKD. This CDR3 contains 11 residues.